The 22 T cell receptor beta chains below were found in one sample sequenced in a study of TIL therapy for anti-PD-1-resistant metastatic lung cancer. Noted time point: pre-treatment sample, taken before nivolumab and TIL therapy. The libraries were made with immunoSEQ v3. The repertoire was sequenced with immunoSEQ multiplex PCR; TCRdb's copy has only in-frame clones and lacks some. The sample contains tens of thousands of clones, about 73% of which appear only once. Sequencing used blood, obtained at baseline. The receptors were gathered from a person between 30 and 79 years old with non-small cell lung cancer.

This clone was seen a handful of times. The gene calls are TRBV4-2 and TRBJ1-2; D is perhaps TRBD1 (5 bases). The germline gives CDR1 LGHNA, CDR2 YNFKEQ. Between the trimmed V and J ends, which lost 1 base and 8 bases, there was a span of 23 bases. The CDR3 is made up of 17 amino acids. The DNA for the CDR3 is TGTGCCAGCAGCCAAGGGGGCGGCAATCGGAGGCTAGGGGGCTACACCTTC. Residues: CASSQGGGNRRLGGYTF.

The chain employs TRBV10-3 and TRBJ2-7; D is perhaps TRBD1 (5 bases). Trimming removed 4 bases from V and 3 bases from J, with 7 bases in between. CDR3 size: 12 residues. The V gene's germline CDR1 is ENHRY and CDR2 SYGVKD. The DNA of the CDR3 is TGTGCCATCAGTGGGGGCAACTACGAGCAGTACTTC. The encoded protein is CAISGGNYEQYF.

This chain links TRBV19 with TRBJ1-2; possible D gene TRBD1, 6 bases. The CDR3 has 14 amino acids. V lost 5 bases and J 6 bases, leaving 16 bases between the germline ends. Germline V gives CDR1 LNHDA, CDR2 SQIVND (reference sequence). The CDR3 DNA reads TGTGCCAGTAGTGCTACAGGGCCTGGACATGGCTACACCTTC. Translating gives CASSATGPGHGYTF.

This chain joins TRBV11-2 and TRBJ2-3; D assignment may be TRBD1 or TRBD2 (5 bases each). V lost 5 bases, J lost 0 bases, and 12 bases lay in between. The CDR3 has 15 amino acids. Germline assignment: CDR1 SGHAT and CDR2 FQNNGV. The CDR3 DNA is TGTGCCAGCAGCCTCGGTCGGGACAGCACAGATACGCAGTATTTT. This codes for CASSLGRDSTDTQYF.

This chain connects TRBV4-1 to TRBJ1-1, with D possibly being TRBD1 (5 bases). CDR3 length: 17 amino acids. Germline V gene lookup returns CDR1 MGHRA and CDR2 YSYEKL. V dropped 0 bases and J dropped 0 bases, with 14 bases sitting between them. CDR3 region: CASSQDRAGRMNTEAFF. DNA of the CDR3: TGCGCCAGCAGCCAAGATAGGGCAGGGAGAATGAACACTGAAGCTTTCTTT.

This clone was detected only once. V gene TRBV30 combines with J gene TRBJ1-2; D unresolved. The CDR3 has 12 amino acids. The V gene lost 1 base and the J gene lost 4 bases, with 7 bases spanning the gap. Germline loops: CDR1 GTSNPN, CDR2 SVGIG (reference sequence). In DNA, the CDR3 is TGTGCCTGGAGTGCCGGGGTCTATGGCTACACCTTC. Its protein is CAWSAGVYGYTF.

J is TRBJ2-1 and V is TRBV19; D is unclear. Germline CDR1 and CDR2: LNHDA and SQIVND (reference sequence). V shed 5 bases and J shed 0 bases, with 8 bases lying between them. The CDR3 length is 14 residues. The CDR3 DNA reads as TGTGCCAGTAGTTGGACGCTCTCCTACAATGAGCAGTTCTTC. Translated, it gives CASSWTLSYNEQFF.

The chain has TRBV4-3 and TRBJ1-2, with D possibly being TRBD1 (5 bases). The CDR3 is 17 amino acids. V dropped 4 bases and J dropped 7 bases, with 25 bases sitting between them. Germline values: CDR1 LGHNA, CDR2 YSLEER. The CDR3 here is CASSPVVAGQGPFGYTF. The CDR3 DNA is TGCGCCAGCAGCCCGGTTGTGGCGGGGCAGGGACCCTTTGGCTACACCTTC.

CDR3 amino acids: CASSLIGVGITDTQYF. For the CDR3, the DNA is TGTGCCAGCAGCTTAATAGGGGTAGGGATCACAGATACGCAGTATTTT. The V call is TRBV7-9, the J call TRBJ2-3, with D maybe TRBD1 (5 bases). Germline V gene data show CDR1 as SEHNR and CDR2 as FQNEAQ (reference sequence). V was trimmed by 2 bases and J by 2 bases, leaving 14 bases between them. CDR3 size: 16 residues.

A few counts support this clone. This chain uses TRBV27 with TRBJ1-1; unclear D gene. V was cut by 5 bases and J by 5 bases, with 12 bases left in between. The CDR3 totals 13 residues. Germline V gene sequence: CDR1 MNHEY, CDR2 SMNVEV (reference sequence). The CDR3 reads CASSQVSRTEAFF. The CDR3 bases are TGTGCCAGCAGTCAAGTAAGTAGGACTGAAGCTTTCTTT.

The chain links TRBV2 to TRBJ2-1; D possibly uses TRBD1 or TRBD2 (5 bases each). The CDR3 loop spans 14 amino acids. With 5 bases removed from V and 8 bases from J, the gap between germline ends came to 16 bases. Germline values: CDR1 SNHLY, CDR2 FYNNEI. CDR3 in amino acids: CASSSRGPAYEQFF. DNA of the CDR3: TGTGCCAGCAGTTCCCGGGGCCCCGCTTATGAGCAGTTCTTC.

The chain combines TRBV25-1 with TRBJ2-6; D gene uncertain. Trimming removed 4 bases at V and 4 bases at J, with 5 bases between. CDR3 length: 13 residues. CDR1 and CDR2 from the germline V gene are MGHDK and SYGVNS. In nucleotides, the CDR3 is TGTGCCAGCAGTGGCGTAGGGGCCAACGTCCTGACTTTC. Translating gives CASSGVGANVLTF. Looking up the rest from reference TRBV25-1 and TRBJ2-6 gives the full variable domain: EADIYQTPRYLVIGTGKKITLECSQTMGHDKMYWYQQDPGMELHLIHYSYGVNSTEKGDLSSESTVSRIRTEHFPLTLESARPSHTSQYLCASSGVGANVLTFGAGSRLTVL.

V is TRBV19 and J is TRBJ1-5, with TRBD1 identical over 7 bases. In germline, CDR1 is LNHDA, CDR2 SQIVND (reference sequence). V lost 5 bases, J lost 0 bases, and 7 bases stayed unmatched. The CDR3 extends over 16 amino acids. CDR3 DNA sequence: TGTGCCAGTAGTTTTGCCTCAGGGGGTAGCAATCAGCCCCAGCATTTT. It translates to CASSFASGGSNQPQHF.

The CDR3, as DNA: TGCGCCAGCAGCCAAGACGGTAACACTGAAGCTTTCTTT. Translation: CASSQDGNTEAFF. The chain employs TRBV4-3 and TRBJ1-1; no clear D. V was clipped by 0 bases and J by 2 bases, with 4 bases between them. The CDR3 has 13 amino acids. The germline CDR1 and CDR2 sequences are LGHNA and YSLEER.

This sequence joins TRBV2 and TRBJ2-2; weak D call: TRBD2 (5 bases). CDR1 is SNHLY, CDR2 FYNNEI, per germline. The CDR3 extends over 15 amino acids. V was pared by 5 bases and J by 0 bases, with 10 bases between. CDR3 sequence (DNA): TGTGCCAGCAGTCTGGACGGGGCGAACACCGGGGAGCTGTTTTTT. This translates into CASSLDGANTGELFF.

The gene calls are TRBV4-2 and TRBJ2-2; D is unresolved. Between the trimmed V and J ends, which lost 1 base and 7 bases, there was a span of 13 bases. The CDR3 consists of 15 residues. Germline V gene sequence: CDR1 LGHNA, CDR2 YNFKEQ. CDR3 in amino acids: CASSQVHWSNGELFF. The CDR3 DNA follows: TGTGCCAGCAGCCAAGTTCACTGGTCGAACGGGGAGCTGTTTTTT.

There are a few counts of this clone. The chain couples TRBV5-5 to TRBJ1-1; D remains unclear. The CDR3 sequence is 13 residues long. The V and J ends lost 4 bases and 6 bases respectively, with 13 bases between them. Looked up from germline, CDR1 is SGHKS and CDR2 is YYEKEE (reference sequence). For the CDR3, the DNA is TGTGCCAGCAGCAAACTCCAAGTCCCTGAAGCTTTCTTT. Amino acids: CASSKLQVPEAFF.

V usage is TRBV7-3 and J usage is TRBJ2-6; 7 positions match TRBD1. The CDR3 sequence is 17 residues long. CDR1 and CDR2 from the germline V gene are SGHTA and FQGTGA. V shed 3 bases, J shed 0 bases, and the junction held 5 bases outside the gene matches. The CDR3 coding sequence is TGTGCCAGCAGCTTGACAGGGACCAGCTCTGGGGCCAACGTCCTGACTTTC. This encodes CASSLTGTSSGANVLTF.

CDR3 sequence (DNA): TGTGCCAGCACGTCCCGCTCCTACGAGCAGTACTTC. Its translation is CASTSRSYEQYF. The chain uses TRBV2 and TRBJ2-7; D gene uncertain. CDR3 length: 12 amino acids. Trimming took 7 bases from V and 0 from J, leaving 7 bases between them. The germline V gene has CDR1 SNHLY and CDR2 FYNNEI. The variable domain in full, with the rest retrieved from reference TRBV2 and TRBJ2-7, is EPEVTQTPSHQVTQMGQEVILRCVPISNHLYFYWYRQILGQKVEFLVSFYNNEISEKSEIFDDQFSVERPDGSNFTLKIRSTKLEDSAMYFCASTSRSYEQYFGPGTRLTVT.

The V call is TRBV7-3, the J call TRBJ2-1; TRBD1 is a possible D gene (5 bases). Germline CDR1 reads SGHTA; CDR2 reads FQGTGA. The CDR3 is 14 amino acids. The V and J ends lost 5 bases and 7 bases respectively, with 15 bases between them. CDR3 in amino acids: CASSPGKGWNEQFF. The CDR3 DNA sequence: TGTGCCAGCAGCCCAGGAAAGGGGTGGAATGAGCAGTTCTTC.

This clone was seen only once. The chain recombines TRBV28 with TRBJ2-1, with TRBD2 matching 7 bases. The CDR3 is 15 amino acids. The V gene end was trimmed by 3 bases and the J gene end by 5 bases; junction bases not matched to a gene: 7. Germline CDR1 and CDR2: MDHEN and SYDVKM. This CDR3 reads CASSFRRGGNNEQFF. The DNA of the CDR3 is TGTGCCAGCAGTTTTAGGAGGGGAGGGAACAATGAGCAGTTCTTC.

This chain joins TRBV5-1 and TRBJ1-2; D unclear. CDR1 SGHRS and CDR2 YFSETQ come from the germline V gene. V lost 5 bases and J lost 4, with 12 bases in between. The CDR3 has 13 amino acids. The CDR3 spells CASSTPGSYGYTF. CDR3 bases: TGCGCCAGCAGTACCCCTGGAAGCTATGGCTACACCTTC.